This TCR beta chain was sequenced in a study of T cell responses to AZD1222 COVID-19 vaccine. Study-level findings and limits: Rises in breadth and depth of Spike-specific TCRs came after two AZD1222 doses. It should be noted that donors were predominantly white British and more often female, and clonal diversity was possibly underestimated.

About this clone itself: No antigen is known for it.

Assay: immunoSEQ multiplex PCR; the TCRdb copy retains only in-frame clones and omits some. Of approximately 100,000 clones in the sample, around 95% were seen once. Germline CDR1 LNHNV, CDR2 YYDKDF (reference sequence). This CDR3 is 14 amino acids long. J was trimmed by 5 bases and V by 4 bases; bases with no gene match: 7. This sequence was found in an adult in good health. The V gene is TRBV15, the J gene TRBJ1-2; TRBD1 matches at 7 bases. The source material was peripheral blood, sampled on day 0 of AZD1222 vaccination. Written as DNA, the CDR3 is TGTGCCACCAGCACCAGATCGACAGGGTATGGCTACACCTTC. This sequence encodes CATSTRSTGYGYTF.